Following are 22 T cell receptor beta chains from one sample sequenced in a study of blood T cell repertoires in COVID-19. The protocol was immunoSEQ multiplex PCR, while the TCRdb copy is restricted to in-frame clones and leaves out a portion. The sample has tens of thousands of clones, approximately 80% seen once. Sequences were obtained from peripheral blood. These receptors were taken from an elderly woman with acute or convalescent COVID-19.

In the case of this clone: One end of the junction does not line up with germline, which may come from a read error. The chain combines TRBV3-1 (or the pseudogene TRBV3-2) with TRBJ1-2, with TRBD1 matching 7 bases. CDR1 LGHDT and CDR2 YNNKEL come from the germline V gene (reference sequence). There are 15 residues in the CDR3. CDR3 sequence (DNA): TGTGCCAGCAGACAAGGAACACAGGGGAACTATGGCTACACCTTC. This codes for CASRQGTQGNYGYTF.

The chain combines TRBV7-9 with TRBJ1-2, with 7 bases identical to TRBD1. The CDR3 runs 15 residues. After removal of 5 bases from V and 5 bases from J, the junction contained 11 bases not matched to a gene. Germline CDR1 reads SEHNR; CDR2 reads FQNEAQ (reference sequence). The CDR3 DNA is TGTGCCAGCAGCACCCGGCGGGGACAGTTTTATGGCTACACCTTC. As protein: CASSTRRGQFYGYTF.

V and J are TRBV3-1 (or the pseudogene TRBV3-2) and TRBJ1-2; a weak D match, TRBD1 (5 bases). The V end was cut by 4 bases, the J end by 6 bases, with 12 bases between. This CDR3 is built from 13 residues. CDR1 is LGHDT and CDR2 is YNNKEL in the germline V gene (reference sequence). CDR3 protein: CASSLLQEDGYTF. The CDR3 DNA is TGTGCCAGCAGCCTTTTACAGGAAGATGGCTACACCTTC.

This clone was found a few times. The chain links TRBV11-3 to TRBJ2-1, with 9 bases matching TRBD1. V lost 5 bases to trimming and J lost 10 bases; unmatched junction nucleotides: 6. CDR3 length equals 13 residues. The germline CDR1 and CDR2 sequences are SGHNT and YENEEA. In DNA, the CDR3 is TGTGCCAGCAGCCCTCAAGGACAGGGGGAGCAGTTCTTC. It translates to CASSPQGQGEQFF. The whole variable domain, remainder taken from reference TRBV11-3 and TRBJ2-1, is EAGVVQSPRYKIIEKKQPVAFWCNPISGHNTLYWYLQNLGQGPELLIRYENEEAVDDSQLPKDRFSAERLKGVDSTLKIQPAELGDSAVYLCASSPQGQGEQFFGPGTRLTVL.

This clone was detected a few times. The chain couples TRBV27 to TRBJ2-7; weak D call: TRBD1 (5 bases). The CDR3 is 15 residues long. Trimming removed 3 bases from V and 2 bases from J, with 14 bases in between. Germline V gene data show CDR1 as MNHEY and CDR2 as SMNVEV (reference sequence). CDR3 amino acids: CASSLGQGFPYEQYF. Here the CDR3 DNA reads TGTGCCAGCAGTTTGGGGCAGGGTTTCCCCTACGAGCAGTACTTC.

The CDR3 reads CSTLQVRGDQETQYF. The CDR3 DNA is TGCAGCACCCTCCAAGTCAGGGGAGACCAAGAGACCCAGTACTTC. The rearrangement links TRBV29-1 to TRBJ2-5, with a tentative D call TRBD1 (6 bases). Trimming left V 8 bases short and J 0 bases short, with 19 bases between. This CDR3 comprises 15 residues. Germline CDR1 reads SQVTM; CDR2 reads ANQGSEA.

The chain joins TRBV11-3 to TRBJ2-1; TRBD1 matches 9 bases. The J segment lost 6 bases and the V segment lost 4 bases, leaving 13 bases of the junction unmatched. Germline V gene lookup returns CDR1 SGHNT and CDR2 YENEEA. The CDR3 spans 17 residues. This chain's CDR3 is CASSSPRGDRVLNEQFF. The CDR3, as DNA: TGTGCCAGCAGCTCCCCCCGGGGGGACAGGGTTCTCAATGAGCAGTTCTTC.

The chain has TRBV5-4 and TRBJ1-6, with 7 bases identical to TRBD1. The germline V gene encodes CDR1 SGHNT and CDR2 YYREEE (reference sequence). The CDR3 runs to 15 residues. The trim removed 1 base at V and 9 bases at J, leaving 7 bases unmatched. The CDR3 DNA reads TGTGCCAGCAGCTTGTGGGGGACAGATTCTTCACCCCTCCACTTT. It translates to CASSLWGTDSSPLHF.

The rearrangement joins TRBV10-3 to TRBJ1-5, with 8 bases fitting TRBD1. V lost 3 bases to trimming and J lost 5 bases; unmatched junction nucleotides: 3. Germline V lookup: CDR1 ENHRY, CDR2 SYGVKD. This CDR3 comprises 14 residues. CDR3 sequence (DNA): TGTGCCATCAGTGACGGACAGGGCCATCAGCCCCAGCATTTT. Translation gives CAISDGQGHQPQHF.

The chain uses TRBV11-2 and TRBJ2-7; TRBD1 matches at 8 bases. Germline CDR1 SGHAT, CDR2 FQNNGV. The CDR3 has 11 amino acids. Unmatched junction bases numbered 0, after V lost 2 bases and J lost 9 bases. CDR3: CASSLQGAQYF. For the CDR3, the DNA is TGTGCCAGCAGCTTACAGGGGGCGCAGTACTTC.

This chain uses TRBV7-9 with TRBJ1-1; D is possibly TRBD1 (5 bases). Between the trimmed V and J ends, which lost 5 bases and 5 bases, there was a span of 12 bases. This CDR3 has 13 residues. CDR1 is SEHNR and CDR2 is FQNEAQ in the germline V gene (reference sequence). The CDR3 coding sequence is TGTGCCAGCAGCCCTTTCGGGGGTACTGAAGCTTTCTTT. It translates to CASSPFGGTEAFF.

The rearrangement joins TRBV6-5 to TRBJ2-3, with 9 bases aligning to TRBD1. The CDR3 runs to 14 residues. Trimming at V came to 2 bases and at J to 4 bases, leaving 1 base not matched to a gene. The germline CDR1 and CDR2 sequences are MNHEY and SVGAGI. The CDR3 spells CASSYRDRADTQYF. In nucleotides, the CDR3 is TGTGCCAGCAGTTACAGGGACAGGGCAGATACGCAGTATTTT.

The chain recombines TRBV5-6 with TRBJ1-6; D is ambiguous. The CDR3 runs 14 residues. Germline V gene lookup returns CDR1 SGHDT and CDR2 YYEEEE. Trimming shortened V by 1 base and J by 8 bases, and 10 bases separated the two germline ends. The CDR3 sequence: CASSLSTVYSPLHF. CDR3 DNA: TGTGCCAGCAGCTTGTCTACAGTGTATTCACCCCTCCACTTT. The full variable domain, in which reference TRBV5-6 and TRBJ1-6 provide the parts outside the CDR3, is DAGVTQSPTHLIKTRGQQVTLRCSPKSGHDTVSWYQQALGQGPQFIFQYYEEEERQRGNFPDRFSGHQFPNYSSELNVNALLLGDSALYLCASSLSTVYSPLHFGNGTRLTVT.

The CDR3 region has the DNA TGTGCCAGCAGCTTCGCTAGCGGGGGGACCGGGGAGCTGTTTTTT. Its translation: CASSFASGGTGELFF. This rearrangement joins TRBV11-3 to TRBJ2-2, with 11 bases identical to TRBD2. This CDR3 region has 15 residues. CDR1 and CDR2 from the germline V gene are SGHNT and YENEEA. V lost 3 bases and J lost 5; bases outside the gene matches: 2.

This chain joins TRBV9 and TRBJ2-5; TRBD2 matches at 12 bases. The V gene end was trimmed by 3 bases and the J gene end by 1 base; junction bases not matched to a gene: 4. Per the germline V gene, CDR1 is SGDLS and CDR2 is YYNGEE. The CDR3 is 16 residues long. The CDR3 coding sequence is TGTGCCAGCAGCGCACTAGCGGGGGGTTTCCAAGAGACCCAGTACTTC. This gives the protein CASSALAGGFQETQYF. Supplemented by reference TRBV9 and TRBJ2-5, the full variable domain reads DSGVTQTPKHLITATGQRVTLRCSPRSGDLSVYWYQQSLDQGLQFLIQYYNGEERAKGNILERFSAQQFPDLHSELNLSSLELGDSALYFCASSALAGGFQETQYFGPGTRLLVL.

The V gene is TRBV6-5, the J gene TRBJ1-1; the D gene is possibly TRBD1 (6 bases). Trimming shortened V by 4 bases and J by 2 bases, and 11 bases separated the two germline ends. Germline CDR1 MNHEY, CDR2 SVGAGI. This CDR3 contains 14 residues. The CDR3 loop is CASSSKGENTEAFF. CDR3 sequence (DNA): TGTGCCAGCAGTTCGAAGGGGGAAAACACTGAAGCTTTCTTT.

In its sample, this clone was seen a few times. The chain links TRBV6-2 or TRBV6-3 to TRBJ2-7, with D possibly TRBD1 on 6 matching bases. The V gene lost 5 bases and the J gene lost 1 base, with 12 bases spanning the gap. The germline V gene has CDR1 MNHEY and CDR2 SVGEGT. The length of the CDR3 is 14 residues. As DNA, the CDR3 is TGTGCCAGCAGTGATCCTACAGGGTCCTACGAGCAGTACTTC. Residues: CASSDPTGSYEQYF.

Here the CDR3 reads CASSPKSMNTEAFF. The CDR3 DNA reads as TGTGCCAGCTCACCCAAAAGCATGAACACTGAAGCTTTCTTT. This chain uses TRBV18 with TRBJ1-1; D is unclear. From germline, CDR1 is KGHSH and CDR2 LQKENI. V was cut by 3 bases and J by 0 bases, with 8 bases left in between. The CDR3 is 14 residues long.

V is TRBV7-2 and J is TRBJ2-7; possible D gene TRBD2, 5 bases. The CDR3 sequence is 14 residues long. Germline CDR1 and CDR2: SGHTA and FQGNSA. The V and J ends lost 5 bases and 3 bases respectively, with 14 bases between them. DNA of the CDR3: TGTGCCAGCAGCCCCTCCGGGAAAAACTACGAGCAGTACTTC. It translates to CASSPSGKNYEQYF.

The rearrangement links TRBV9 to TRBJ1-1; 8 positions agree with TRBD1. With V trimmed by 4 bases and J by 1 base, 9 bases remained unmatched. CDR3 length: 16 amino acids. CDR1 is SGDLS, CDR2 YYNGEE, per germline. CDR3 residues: CASSPRQGFSNTEAFF. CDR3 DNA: TGTGCCAGCAGCCCCCGACAGGGGTTTTCGAACACTGAAGCTTTCTTT. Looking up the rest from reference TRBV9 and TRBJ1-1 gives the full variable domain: DSGVTQTPKHLITATGQRVTLRCSPRSGDLSVYWYQQSLDQGLQFLIQYYNGEERAKGNILERFSAQQFPDLHSELNLSSLELGDSALYFCASSPRQGFSNTEAFFGQGTRLTVV.

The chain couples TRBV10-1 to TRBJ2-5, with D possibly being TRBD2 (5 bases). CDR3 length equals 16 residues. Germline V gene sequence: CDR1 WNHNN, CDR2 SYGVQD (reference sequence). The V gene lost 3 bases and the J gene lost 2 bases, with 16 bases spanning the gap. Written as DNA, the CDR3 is TGCGCCAGCAGTGAAGGCCGGTGGGGAGCACAAGAGACCCAGTACTTC. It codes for CASSEGRWGAQETQYF.

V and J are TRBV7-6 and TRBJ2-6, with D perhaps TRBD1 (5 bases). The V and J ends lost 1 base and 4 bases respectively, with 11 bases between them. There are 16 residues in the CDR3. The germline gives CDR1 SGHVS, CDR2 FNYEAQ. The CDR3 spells CASSLVPGPGANVLTF. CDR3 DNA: TGTGCCAGCAGCTTAGTCCCAGGGCCCGGGGCCAACGTCCTGACTTTC.